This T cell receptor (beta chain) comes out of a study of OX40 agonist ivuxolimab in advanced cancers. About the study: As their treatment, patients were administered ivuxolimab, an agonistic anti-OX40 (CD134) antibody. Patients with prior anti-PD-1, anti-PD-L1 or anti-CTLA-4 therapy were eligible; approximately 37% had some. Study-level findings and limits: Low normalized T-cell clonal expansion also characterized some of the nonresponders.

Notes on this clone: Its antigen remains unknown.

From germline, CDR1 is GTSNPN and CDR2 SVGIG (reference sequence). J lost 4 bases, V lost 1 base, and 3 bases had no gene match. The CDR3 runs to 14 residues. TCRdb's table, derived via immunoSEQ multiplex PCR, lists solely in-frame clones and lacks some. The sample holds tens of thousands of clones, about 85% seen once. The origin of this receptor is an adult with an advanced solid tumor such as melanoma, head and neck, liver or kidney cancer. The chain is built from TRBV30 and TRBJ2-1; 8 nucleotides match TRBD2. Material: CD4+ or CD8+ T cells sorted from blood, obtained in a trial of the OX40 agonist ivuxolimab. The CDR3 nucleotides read TGTGCCTGGAGTGGACTAGCGAATTACAATGAGCAGTTCTTC. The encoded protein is CAWSGLANYNEQFF.